The sequence of this T cell receptor (beta chain) was determined in a study of blood T cell repertoires in COVID-19. For the study at large: Specimens from acute and convalescent COVID-19 originated in the United States, Italy and Spain. PBMCs, B-cell-depleted T cells, or T cells were the source of the cDNA or gDNA that made up the material.

Patients of the Seattle cohort, enrolled during active infection, were followed longitudinally. The CDR3 covers 16 residues. V lost 5 bases, J lost 4 bases, and 15 bases stayed unmatched. Germline assignment: CDR1 SGHDT and CDR2 YYEEEE. Some clones are missing from TCRdb's copy, which holds only in-frame ones; the method was immunoSEQ multiplex PCR. Of about 250,000 clones detected, 90% appear once; the ten largest clones hold about 2%. The chain employs TRBV5-6 and TRBJ2-7; the match to TRBD2 covers 7 bases. This receptor was obtained from a woman in her sixties or seventies with COVID-19, enrolled during active disease. Specimen: peripheral blood. CDR3 nucleotides: TGTGCCAGCAGGGAGTTTACGGGGGGACTGAGGTACGAGCAGTACTTC. Its translation: CASREFTGGLRYEQYF.